This is a list of T cell receptor beta chains from one sample in a study of human T cells and chemical hapten exposure. One entry per CDR3 protein results from TCRdb running MiXCR on the RACE reads. Here the sample spans 350,000 to 400,000 distinct CDR3 sequences, less than 6.5% being singletons. Sequenced here: whole blood, sampled in connection with sensitization to the hapten diphenylcyclopropenone (DPC). These receptors all come from a woman aged 50 to 60 with alopecia areata. Some clones in this sample may be carry-over from other donors' samples. CDR3s leave out the opening cysteine and the closing phenylalanine or tryptophan. Fields, in order: clone size, J gene, V gene, D gene, CDR3 protein. The D gene is left open where the match is weak. The size entry is marked missing in some rows and otherwise reads once, few, many or a size class.

many,TRBJ2-2,TRBV12-5,NA,ASGPTENTGELF
many,TRBJ1-5,TRBV5-5,NA,ASSAGQSNQPQH
NA,TRBJ2-1,TRBV3-1,TRBD2,ASSQVSGRGAYNEQF
NA,TRBJ1-1,TRBV4-2,TRBD1,ASSQMTGSGTEAF
many,TRBJ1-1,TRBV12-3/TRBV12-4,NA,ASSFGLSGRTEAF
NA,TRBJ2-2,TRBV12-3/TRBV12-4,TRBD2,ASSLLSGGPNTGELF
many,TRBJ1-2,TRBV29-1,NA,SVDRTGVSYGYT
few,TRBJ1-5,TRBV6-2/TRBV6-3,NA,ASSRQAYQPQH
many,TRBJ2-3,TRBV29-1,TRBD2,SAPLAGGFTDTQY
many,TRBJ2-6,TRBV2,NA,ATTGQGANVLT
NA,TRBJ2-7,TRBV5-4,NA,ASTQGAYYEQY
many,TRBJ2-2,TRBV14,NA,ASSPFAGELF